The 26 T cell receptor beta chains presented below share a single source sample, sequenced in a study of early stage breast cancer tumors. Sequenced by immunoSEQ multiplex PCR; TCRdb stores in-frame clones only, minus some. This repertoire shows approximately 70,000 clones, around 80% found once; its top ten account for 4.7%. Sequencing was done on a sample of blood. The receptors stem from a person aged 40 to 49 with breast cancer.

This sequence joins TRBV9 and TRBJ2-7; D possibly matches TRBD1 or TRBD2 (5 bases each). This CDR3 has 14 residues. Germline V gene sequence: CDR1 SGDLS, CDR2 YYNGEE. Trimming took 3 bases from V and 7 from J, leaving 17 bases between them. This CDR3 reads CASSGDPSEGEQYF. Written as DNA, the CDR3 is TGTGCCAGCAGCGGCGACCCGTCCGAGGGGGAGCAGTACTTC. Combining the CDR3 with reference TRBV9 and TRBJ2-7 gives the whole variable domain DSGVTQTPKHLITATGQRVTLRCSPRSGDLSVYWYQQSLDQGLQFLIQYYNGEERAKGNILERFSAQQFPDLHSELNLSSLELGDSALYFCASSGDPSEGEQYFGPGTRLTVT.

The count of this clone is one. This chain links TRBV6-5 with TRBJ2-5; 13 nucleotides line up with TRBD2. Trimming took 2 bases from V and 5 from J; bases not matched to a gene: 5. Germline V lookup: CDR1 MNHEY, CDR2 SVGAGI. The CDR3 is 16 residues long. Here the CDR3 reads CASSYPGLAGDETQYF. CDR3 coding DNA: TGTGCCAGCAGTTACCCCGGACTAGCGGGAGATGAGACCCAGTACTTC.

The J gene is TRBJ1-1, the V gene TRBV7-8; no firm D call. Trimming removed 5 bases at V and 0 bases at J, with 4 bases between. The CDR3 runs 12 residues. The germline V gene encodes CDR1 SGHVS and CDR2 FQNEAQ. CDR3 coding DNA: TGTGCCAGCAGCCCTGTGAACACTGAAGCTTTCTTT. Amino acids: CASSPVNTEAFF.

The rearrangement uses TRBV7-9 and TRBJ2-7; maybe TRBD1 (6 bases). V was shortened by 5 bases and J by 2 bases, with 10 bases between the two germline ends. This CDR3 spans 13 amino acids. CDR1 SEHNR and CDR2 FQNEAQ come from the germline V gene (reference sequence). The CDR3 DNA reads TGTGCCAGCAGCAGGACAGAAACCTACGAGCAGTACTTC. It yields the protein CASSRTETYEQYF.

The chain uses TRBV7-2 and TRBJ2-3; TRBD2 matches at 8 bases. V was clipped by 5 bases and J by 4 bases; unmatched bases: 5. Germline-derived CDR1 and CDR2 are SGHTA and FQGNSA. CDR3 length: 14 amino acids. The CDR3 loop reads CASSRGLVPDTQYF. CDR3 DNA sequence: TGTGCCAGCAGCCGGGGACTAGTCCCAGATACGCAGTATTTT. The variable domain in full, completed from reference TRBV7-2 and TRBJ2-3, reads GAGVSQSPSNKVTEKGKDVELRCDPISGHTALYWYRQSLGQGLEFLIYFQGNSAPDKSGLPSDRFSAERTGGSVSTLTIQRTQQEDSAVYLCASSRGLVPDTQYFGPGTRLTVL.

The CDR3 DNA sequence: TGTGCCAGCACGCCCCCCAGGGAGGGTGAAAAACTGTTTTTT. Encoded protein: CASTPPREGEKLFF. V and J are TRBV6-1 and TRBJ1-4, with D tentatively TRBD1 (5 bases). Germline V CDR1 and CDR2: MNHNS, SASEGT. The CDR3 runs 14 residues. With 7 bases removed from V and 7 bases from J, the gap between germline ends came to 16 bases.

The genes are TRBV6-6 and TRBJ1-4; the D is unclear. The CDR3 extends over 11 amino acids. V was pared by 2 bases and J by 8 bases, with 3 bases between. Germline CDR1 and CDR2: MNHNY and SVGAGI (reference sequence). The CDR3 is CASSYGEKLFF. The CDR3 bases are TGTGCCAGCAGTTACGGGGAAAAACTGTTTTTT.

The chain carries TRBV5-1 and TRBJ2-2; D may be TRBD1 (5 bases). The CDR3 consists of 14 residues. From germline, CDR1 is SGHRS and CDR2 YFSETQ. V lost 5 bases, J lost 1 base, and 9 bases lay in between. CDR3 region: CASSTGRNTGELFF. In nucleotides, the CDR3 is TGCGCCAGCAGTACAGGTCGGAACACCGGGGAGCTGTTTTTT. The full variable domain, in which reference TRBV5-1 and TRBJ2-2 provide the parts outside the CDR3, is KAGVTQTPRYLIKTRGQQVTLSCSPISGHRSVSWYQQTPGQGLQFLFEYFSETQRNKGNFPGRFSGRQFSNSRSEMNVSTLELGDSALYLCASSTGRNTGELFFGEGSRLTVL.

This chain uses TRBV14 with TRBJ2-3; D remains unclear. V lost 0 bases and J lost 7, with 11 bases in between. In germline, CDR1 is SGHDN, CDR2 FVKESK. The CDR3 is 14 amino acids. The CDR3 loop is CASSQEFAAYTQYF. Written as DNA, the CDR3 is TGTGCCAGCAGCCAAGAGTTCGCGGCCTATACGCAGTATTTT.

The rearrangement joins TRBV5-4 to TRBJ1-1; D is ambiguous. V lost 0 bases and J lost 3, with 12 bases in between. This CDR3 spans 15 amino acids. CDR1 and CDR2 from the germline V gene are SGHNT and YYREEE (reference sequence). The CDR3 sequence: CASSLAPRLDTEAFF. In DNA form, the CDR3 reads TGTGCCAGCAGCTTGGCTCCAAGGCTGGACACTGAAGCTTTCTTT.

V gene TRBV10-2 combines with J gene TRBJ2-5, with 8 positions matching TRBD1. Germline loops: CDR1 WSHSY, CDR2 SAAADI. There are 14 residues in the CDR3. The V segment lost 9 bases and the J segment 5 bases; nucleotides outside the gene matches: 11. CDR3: CASWDRIAGETQYF. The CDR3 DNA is TGCGCCAGTTGGGACAGGATTGCGGGGGAGACCCAGTACTTC.

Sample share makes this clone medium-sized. The CDR3 reads CATSRVRESDTQYF. CDR3 in DNA: TGTGCCACCAGCAGAGTTCGGGAGTCAGATACGCAGTATTTT. The chain is built from TRBV15 and TRBJ2-3, with D possibly matching TRBD2 (6 bases). Trimming shortened V by 1 base and J by 4 bases, and 9 bases separated the two germline ends. Germline-derived CDR1 and CDR2 are LNHNV and YYDKDF (reference sequence). The CDR3 is 14 amino acids.

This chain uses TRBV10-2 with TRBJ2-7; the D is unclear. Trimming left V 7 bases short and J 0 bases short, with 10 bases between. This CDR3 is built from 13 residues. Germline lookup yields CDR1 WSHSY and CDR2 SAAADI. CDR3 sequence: CASTVQPSYEQYF. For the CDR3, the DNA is TGCGCCAGCACCGTACAGCCCTCCTACGAGCAGTACTTC.

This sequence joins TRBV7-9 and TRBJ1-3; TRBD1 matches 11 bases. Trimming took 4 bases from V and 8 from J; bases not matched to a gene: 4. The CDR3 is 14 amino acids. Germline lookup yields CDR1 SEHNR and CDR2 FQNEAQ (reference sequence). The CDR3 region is CASSWDRGRDTIYF. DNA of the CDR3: TGTGCCAGCAGCTGGGACAGGGGGAGGGACACCATATATTTT.

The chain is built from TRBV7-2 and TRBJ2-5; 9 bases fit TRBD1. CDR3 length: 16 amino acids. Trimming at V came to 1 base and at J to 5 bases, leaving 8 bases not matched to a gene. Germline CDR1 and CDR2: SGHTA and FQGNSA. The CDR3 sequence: CASSLGTGVFRETQYF. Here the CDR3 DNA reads TGTGCCAGCAGCTTAGGGACAGGGGTTTTTAGGGAGACCCAGTACTTC.

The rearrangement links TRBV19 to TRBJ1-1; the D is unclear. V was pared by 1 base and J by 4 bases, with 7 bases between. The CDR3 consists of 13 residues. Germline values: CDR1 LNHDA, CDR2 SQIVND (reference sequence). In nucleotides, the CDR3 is TGTGCCAGTAGTATAGCCCAACTCACTGAAGCTTTCTTT. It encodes CASSIAQLTEAFF.

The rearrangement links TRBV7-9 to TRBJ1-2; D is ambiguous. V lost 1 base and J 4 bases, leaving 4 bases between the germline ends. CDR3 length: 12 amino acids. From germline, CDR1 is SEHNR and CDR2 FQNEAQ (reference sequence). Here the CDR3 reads CASSLGTYGYTF. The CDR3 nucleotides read TGTGCCAGCAGCTTAGGGACCTATGGCTACACCTTC.

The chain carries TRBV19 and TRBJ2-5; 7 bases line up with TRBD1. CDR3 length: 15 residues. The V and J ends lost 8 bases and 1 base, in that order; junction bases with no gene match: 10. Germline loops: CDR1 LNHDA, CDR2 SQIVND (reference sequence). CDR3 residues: CASLPTGTVQETQYF. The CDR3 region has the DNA TGTGCCAGTCTTCCTACAGGGACAGTCCAAGAGACCCAGTACTTC.

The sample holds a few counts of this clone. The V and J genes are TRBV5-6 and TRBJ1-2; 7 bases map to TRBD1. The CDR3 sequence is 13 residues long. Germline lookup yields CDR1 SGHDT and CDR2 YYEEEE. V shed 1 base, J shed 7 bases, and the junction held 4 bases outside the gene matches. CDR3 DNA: TGTGCCAGCAGCTTGACACAGGGGAGTGGCTACACCTTC. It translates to CASSLTQGSGYTF.

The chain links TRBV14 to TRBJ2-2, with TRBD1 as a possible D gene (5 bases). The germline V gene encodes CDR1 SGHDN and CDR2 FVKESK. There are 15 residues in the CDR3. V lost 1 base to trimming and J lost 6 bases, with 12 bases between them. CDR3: CASSQVSGYAGELFF. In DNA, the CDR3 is TGTGCCAGCAGCCAAGTCTCAGGGTATGCCGGGGAGCTGTTTTTT.

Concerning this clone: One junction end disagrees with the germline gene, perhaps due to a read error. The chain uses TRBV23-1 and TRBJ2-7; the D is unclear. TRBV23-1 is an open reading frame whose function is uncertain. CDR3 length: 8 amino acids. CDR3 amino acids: CASSPLPF. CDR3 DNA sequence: TGCGCCAGCAGTCCCCTGCCCTTC.

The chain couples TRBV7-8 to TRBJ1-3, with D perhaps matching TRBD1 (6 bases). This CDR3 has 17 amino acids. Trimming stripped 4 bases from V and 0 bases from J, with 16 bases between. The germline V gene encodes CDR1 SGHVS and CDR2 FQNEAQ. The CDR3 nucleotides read TGTGCCAGCAGCTACCATGACAGGACGAACTCTGGAAACACCATATATTTT. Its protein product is CASSYHDRTNSGNTIYF.

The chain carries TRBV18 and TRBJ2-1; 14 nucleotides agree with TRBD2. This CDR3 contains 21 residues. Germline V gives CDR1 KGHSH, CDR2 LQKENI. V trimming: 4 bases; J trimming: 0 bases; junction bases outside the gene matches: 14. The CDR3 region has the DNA TGTGCCAGCTCACTCACGAGGACTAGCGGGAGGAGGCTACACTCCTACAATGAGCAGTTCTTC. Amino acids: CASSLTRTSGRRLHSYNEQFF.

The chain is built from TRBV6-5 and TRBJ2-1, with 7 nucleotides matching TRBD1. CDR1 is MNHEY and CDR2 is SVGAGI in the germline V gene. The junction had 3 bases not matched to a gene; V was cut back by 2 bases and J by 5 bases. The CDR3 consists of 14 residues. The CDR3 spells CASSYGTANNEQFF. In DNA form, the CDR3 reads TGTGCCAGCAGTTACGGGACAGCAAACAATGAGCAGTTCTTC.

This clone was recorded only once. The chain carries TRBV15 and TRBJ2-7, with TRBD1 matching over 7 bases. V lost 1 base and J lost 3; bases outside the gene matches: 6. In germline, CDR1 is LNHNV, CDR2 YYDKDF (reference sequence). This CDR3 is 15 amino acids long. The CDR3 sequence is CATSRVGQGDYEQYF. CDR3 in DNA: TGTGCCACCAGCAGAGTTGGGCAGGGGGACTACGAGCAGTACTTC.

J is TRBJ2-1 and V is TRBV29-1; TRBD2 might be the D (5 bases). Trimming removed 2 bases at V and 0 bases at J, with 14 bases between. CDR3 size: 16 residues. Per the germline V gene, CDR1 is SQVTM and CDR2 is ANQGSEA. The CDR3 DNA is TGCAGCGTTGAAAATCCTACGGGGAGCTCCTACAATGAGCAGTTCTTC. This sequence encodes CSVENPTGSSYNEQFF.